This T cell receptor (beta chain) was retrieved from a study of cytomegalovirus exposure and HLA in healthy donors. Notes on the study in general: In a later analysis, HLA-associated beta chains showed higher expansion and lower generation probabilities than comparable chains. Cytomegalovirus status was reportedly diagnosed by the classifier with high sensitivity and specificity.

PCR primers comprised 60 Vbeta and 13 Jbeta primers. This table comes from immunoSEQ multiplex PCR, and its TCRdb copy is limited to in-frame clones, with some not included. The sample totals about 160,000 clones. The CDR3 consists of 15 residues. V lost 0 bases and J lost 1, with 5 bases in between. Germline lookup yields CDR1 SGHRS and CDR2 YFSETQ. As to this clone: Its antigen is not known.

J is TRBJ2-6 and V is TRBV5-1; D is undetermined. The sequence was obtained from a woman aged 55-69 years in good health and CMV-seronegative. The specimen sequenced was PBMCs. CDR3 coding DNA: TGCGCCAGCAGCTTGGCGGGTTCTGGGGCCAACGTCCTGACTTTC. This translates into CASSLAGSGANVLTF.